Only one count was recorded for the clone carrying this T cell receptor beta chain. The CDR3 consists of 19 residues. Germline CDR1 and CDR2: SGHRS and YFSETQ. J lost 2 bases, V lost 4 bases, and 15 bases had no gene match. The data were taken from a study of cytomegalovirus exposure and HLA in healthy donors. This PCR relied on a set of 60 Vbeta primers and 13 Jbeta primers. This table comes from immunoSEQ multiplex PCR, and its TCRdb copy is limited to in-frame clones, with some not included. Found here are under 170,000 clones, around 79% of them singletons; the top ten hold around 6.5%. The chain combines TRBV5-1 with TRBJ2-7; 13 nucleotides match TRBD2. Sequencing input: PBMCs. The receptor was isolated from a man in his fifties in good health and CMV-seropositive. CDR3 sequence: CASSRGQGGTSGKTYEQYF. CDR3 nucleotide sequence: TGCGCCAGCAGCCGGGGACAGGGCGGGACTAGCGGGAAGACCTACGAGCAGTACTTC. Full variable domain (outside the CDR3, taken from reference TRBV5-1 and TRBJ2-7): KAGVTQTPRYLIKTRGQQVTLSCSPISGHRSVSWYQQTPGQGLQFLFEYFSETQRNKGNFPGRFSGRQFSNSRSEMNVSTLELGDSALYLCASSRGQGGTSGKTYEQYFGPGTRLTVT.